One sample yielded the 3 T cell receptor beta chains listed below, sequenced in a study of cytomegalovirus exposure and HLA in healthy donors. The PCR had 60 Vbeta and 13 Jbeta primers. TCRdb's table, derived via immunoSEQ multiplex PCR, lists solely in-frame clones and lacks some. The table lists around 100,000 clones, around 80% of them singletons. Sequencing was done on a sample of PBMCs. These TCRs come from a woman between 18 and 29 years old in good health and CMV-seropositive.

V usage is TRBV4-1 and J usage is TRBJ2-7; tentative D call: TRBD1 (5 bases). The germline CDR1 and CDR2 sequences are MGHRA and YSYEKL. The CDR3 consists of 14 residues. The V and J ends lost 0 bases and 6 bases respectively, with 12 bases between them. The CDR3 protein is CASSQDIRASEQYF. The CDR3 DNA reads TGCGCCAGCAGCCAAGATATCAGGGCCAGCGAGCAGTACTTC.

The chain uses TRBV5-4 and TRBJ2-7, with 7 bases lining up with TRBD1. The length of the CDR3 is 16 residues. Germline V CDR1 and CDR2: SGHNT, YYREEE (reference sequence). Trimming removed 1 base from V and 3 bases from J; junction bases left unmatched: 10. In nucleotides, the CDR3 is TGTGCCAGCAGCTTGAGTGCGCGACAGGGCGGCTACGAGCAGTACTTC. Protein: CASSLSARQGGYEQYF.

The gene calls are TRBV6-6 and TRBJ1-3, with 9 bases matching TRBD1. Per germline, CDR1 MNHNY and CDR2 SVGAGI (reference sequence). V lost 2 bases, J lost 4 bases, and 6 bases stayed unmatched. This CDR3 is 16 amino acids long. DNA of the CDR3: TGTGCCAGCAGTTACACCGGTGGACAGGGGGGAAACACCATATATTTT. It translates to CASSYTGGQGGNTIYF.